This is a list of T cell receptor beta chains from one sample in a study of T cells in Graves' hyperthyroidism and ophthalmopathy. From the multiplex PCR reads, TCRdb called clonotypes with MiXCR, one entry per CDR3 protein. The sample gives roughly 750,000 distinct CDR3 sequences, about 15% of which show up once; under 10% is in the top ten. Specimen: blood. Receptor source: a man aged 18 to 29 with Graves' hyperthyroidism. CDR3s include the opening cysteine and the closing phenylalanine or tryptophan. A D gene is named only where the DNA matches it firmly. Rows give clone size only sometimes, using once, few, many, or a class for an expanded clone.

V gene: TRBV4-1
D gene: TRBD1
clone size: few
J gene: TRBJ1-2
CDR3 DNA: TGCGCCAGCAGCCGTGACAGGGGATTCTATGGCTACACCTTC
CDR3 protein: CASSRDRGFYGYTF

V gene: TRBV6-2/TRBV6-3
D gene: TRBD2
clone size: few
J gene: TRBJ2-7
CDR3 DNA: TGTGCCAGCGGGGCTAGCGGGAGTGCCAACGAGCAGTACTTC
CDR3 protein: CASGASGSANEQYF

V gene: TRBV20-1
D gene: -
clone size: -
J gene: TRBJ1-2
CDR3 DNA: TGCAGTGCTAGAGATATCGACAGCCCATCCTTCGGGGGAAACTATGGCTACACCTTC
CDR3 protein: CSARDIDSPSFGGNYGYTF

V gene: TRBV14
D gene: TRBD1
clone size: few
J gene: TRBJ2-5
CDR3 DNA: TGTGCCAGCAGCTCACTGACCGGGACAGGGGACCAAGAGACCCAGTACTTC
CDR3 protein: CASSSLTGTGDQETQYF

V gene: TRBV6-1
D gene: -
clone size: few
J gene: TRBJ1-2
CDR3 DNA: TGTGCCGCGGGAAAGAATTACTATGGCTACACCTTC
CDR3 protein: CAAGKNYYGYTF

V gene: TRBV18
D gene: -
clone size: many
J gene: TRBJ1-4
CDR3 DNA: TGTGCCAGCTCCCGTGCGGTCGGTGAAAAACTGTTTTTT
CDR3 protein: CASSRAVGEKLFF

V gene: TRBV19
D gene: -
clone size: -
J gene: TRBJ2-2
CDR3 DNA: TGTGCCAGTAGTACGGGGGCAGGGACCGGGGAGCTGTTTTTT
CDR3 protein: CASSTGAGTGELFF

V gene: TRBV29-1
D gene: -
clone size: many
J gene: TRBJ2-7
CDR3 DNA: TGCAGCGTTGAAGGGCAGGGATTATTCTACGAGCAGTACTTC
CDR3 protein: CSVEGQGLFYEQYF

V gene: TRBV12-3/TRBV12-4
D gene: TRBD2
clone size: many
J gene: TRBJ2-1
CDR3 DNA: TGTGCCAGCAGTTTAGGAGTTGTAGCGGGAGAGGACAATGAGCAGTTCTTC
CDR3 protein: CASSLGVVAGEDNEQFF

V gene: TRBV5-5
D gene: -
clone size: few
J gene: TRBJ1-5
CDR3 DNA: TGTGCCAGCAGCCCTACCGGGCAGTATGGCAATCAGCCCCAGCATTTT
CDR3 protein: CASSPTGQYGNQPQHF

V gene: TRBV15
D gene: -
clone size: -
J gene: TRBJ2-7
CDR3 DNA: TGTGCCACCAGCAGAGATGGAGGCTACGAGCAGTACTTC
CDR3 protein: CATSRDGGYEQYF

V gene: TRBV2
D gene: TRBD1
clone size: -
J gene: TRBJ2-4
CDR3 DNA: TGTGCCAGCAGCAAGGACAGGGGAAACATTCAGTACTTC
CDR3 protein: CASSKDRGNIQYF

V gene: TRBV12-3/TRBV12-4
D gene: -
clone size: few
J gene: TRBJ1-6
CDR3 DNA: TGTGCCAGCAGTTCCGTCAGGGGCGGTGGTAATTCACCCCTCCACTTT
CDR3 protein: CASSSVRGGGNSPLHF

V gene: TRBV10-3
D gene: -
clone size: few
J gene: TRBJ1-2
CDR3 DNA: TGTGCCACGGGACAACCAAACTATGGCTACACCTTC
CDR3 protein: CATGQPNYGYTF

V gene: TRBV6-5
D gene: -
clone size: few
J gene: TRBJ2-1
CDR3 DNA: TGTGCCAGCAGTTACCATGGGGGCTCCTACAATGAGCAGTTCTTC
CDR3 protein: CASSYHGGSYNEQFF

V gene: TRBV5-6
D gene: TRBD2
clone size: -
J gene: TRBJ2-2
CDR3 DNA: TGTGCCAGCAGCCTTTTGAGGAGCGGGAGTGTCTCCGGGGAGCTGTTTTTT
CDR3 protein: CASSLLRSGSVSGELFF

V gene: TRBV5-5
D gene: TRBD1
clone size: many
J gene: TRBJ2-5
CDR3 DNA: TGTGCCAGCAGCTCCAACCGAAGGACAGGGCGAGGGGAGACCCAGTACTTC
CDR3 protein: CASSSNRRTGRGETQYF

V gene: TRBV5-1
D gene: -
clone size: -
J gene: TRBJ2-5
CDR3 DNA: TGCGCCAGCAGTTACCAAGGACAGAGTCAAGAGACCCAGTACTTC
CDR3 protein: CASSYQGQSQETQYF

V gene: TRBV28
D gene: -
clone size: many
J gene: TRBJ1-1
CDR3 DNA: TGTGCCAGCATAGGGAACACTGAAGCTTTCTTT
CDR3 protein: CASIGNTEAFF

V gene: TRBV29-1
D gene: -
clone size: few
J gene: TRBJ1-5
CDR3 DNA: TGCAGCGCTGTGTCAGGGGGCAATCAGCCCCAGCATTTT
CDR3 protein: CSAVSGGNQPQHF

V gene: TRBV10-3
D gene: -
clone size: many
J gene: TRBJ2-3
CDR3 DNA: TGTGCCATCACCCCTGACACTAGCCGAAGCACAGATACGCAGTATTTT
CDR3 protein: CAITPDTSRSTDTQYF

V gene: TRBV28
D gene: -
clone size: many
J gene: TRBJ2-5
CDR3 DNA: TGTGGAGTGGGGGATCGAGAGACCCAGTACTTC
CDR3 protein: CGVGDRETQYF

V gene: TRBV7-9
D gene: TRBD2
clone size: -
J gene: TRBJ2-7
CDR3 DNA: TGTGCCAGCAGCTTAGCGTCGAGTAGCGGGAGCCACGAGCAGTACTTC
CDR3 protein: CASSLASSSGSHEQYF

V gene: TRBV28
D gene: TRBD1
clone size: once
J gene: TRBJ2-3
CDR3 DNA: TGTGCCAGCAGTTCTCTTCGGGTGGACAGGGGCACAGATACGCAGTATTTT
CDR3 protein: CASSSLRVDRGTDTQYF

V gene: TRBV6-1
D gene: -
clone size: few
J gene: TRBJ2-5
CDR3 DNA: TGTGCCAGCAGTGAAGCAGGGGGGCCCGAGACCCAGTACTTC
CDR3 protein: CASSEAGGPETQYF

V gene: TRBV24-1
D gene: TRBD1
clone size: many
J gene: TRBJ2-5
CDR3 DNA: TGTGCCACCAGTGACAGCGACAGGGTCCGAGAGACCCAGTACTTC
CDR3 protein: CATSDSDRVRETQYF

V gene: TRBV6-1
D gene: TRBD1
clone size: -
J gene: TRBJ2-1
CDR3 DNA: TGTGCCAGCAGCGGACAGGGTTTGTACAATGAGCAGTTCTTC
CDR3 protein: CASSGQGLYNEQFF

V gene: TRBV7-9
D gene: -
clone size: few
J gene: TRBJ2-2
CDR3 DNA: TGTGCCAGCAGCTCCCGGGACCAGATCACCGGGGAGCTGTTTTTT
CDR3 protein: CASSSRDQITGELFF

V gene: TRBV28
D gene: TRBD1
clone size: few
J gene: TRBJ2-7
CDR3 DNA: TGTGCCAGCAGTTCGCCGGGACAGGGGGGGTACGAGCAGTACTTC
CDR3 protein: CASSSPGQGGYEQYF

V gene: TRBV4-1
D gene: -
clone size: many
J gene: TRBJ2-1
CDR3 DNA: TGCGCCAGCAGCCAAGATGGGGGACTGGCCTACAATGAGCAGTTCTTC
CDR3 protein: CASSQDGGLAYNEQFF

V gene: TRBV28
D gene: TRBD1
clone size: many
J gene: TRBJ1-2
CDR3 DNA: TGTGCCAGCAGTCCTTGGGACAGGGGGGACTCTGGCTACACCTTC
CDR3 protein: CASSPWDRGDSGYTF

V gene: TRBV5-5
D gene: TRBD2
clone size: few
J gene: TRBJ2-1
CDR3 DNA: TGTGCCAGCAGCTTGGCGTCTAGCGGGAGGGAGTACAATGAGCAGTTCTTC
CDR3 protein: CASSLASSGREYNEQFF

V gene: TRBV28
D gene: -
clone size: many
J gene: TRBJ1-2
CDR3 DNA: TGTGCCAGCAGTCCCCGACCAATTTTAAGGAACTATGGCTACACCTTC
CDR3 protein: CASSPRPILRNYGYTF

V gene: TRBV9
D gene: -
clone size: -
J gene: TRBJ1-4
CDR3 DNA: TGTGCCAGCAGTGTGGGGACGGGAGAAAAACTGTTTTTT
CDR3 protein: CASSVGTGEKLFF

V gene: TRBV3-1
D gene: TRBD1
clone size: many
J gene: TRBJ1-1
CDR3 DNA: TGTGCCAGCAGCAACAGGGGTGACACTGAAGCTTTCTTT
CDR3 protein: CASSNRGDTEAFF

V gene: TRBV20-1
D gene: TRBD1
clone size: -
J gene: TRBJ2-5
CDR3 DNA: TGCAGAGCTGGGACAGGGAGGGAAGAGACCCAGTACTTC
CDR3 protein: CRAGTGREETQYF

V gene: TRBV6-4
D gene: TRBD1
clone size: few
J gene: TRBJ1-4
CDR3 DNA: TGTGCCAGCTCTATATACAGGGGGCTGGCTAATGAAAAACTGTTTTTT
CDR3 protein: CASSIYRGLANEKLFF

V gene: TRBV7-6
D gene: -
clone size: few
J gene: TRBJ2-7
CDR3 DNA: TGTGCCAGCAGCTTAGGCGTCGGGAGCGGGTCCTACGAGCAGTACTTC
CDR3 protein: CASSLGVGSGSYEQYF

V gene: TRBV27
D gene: TRBD2
clone size: many
J gene: TRBJ2-5
CDR3 DNA: TGTGCCAGCAGTTCTCCGGGACTAGCCTTAGAGACCCAGTACTTC
CDR3 protein: CASSSPGLALETQYF

V gene: TRBV28
D gene: TRBD2
clone size: many
J gene: TRBJ2-3
CDR3 DNA: TGTGCCAGCAGTTTTGAAGCTAGCGGGGGGTTTGGCGCAGATACGCAGTATTTT
CDR3 protein: CASSFEASGGFGADTQYF

V gene: TRBV9
D gene: TRBD2
clone size: few
J gene: TRBJ2-1
CDR3 DNA: TGTGCCAGCAGCGCAACTGGGAGCGGGATTTACAATGAGCAGTTCTTC
CDR3 protein: CASSATGSGIYNEQFF